These 32 T cell receptor beta chains came from one sample sequenced in a study of blood T cells in healthy people across ages. The second PCR ran about 6 to 12 cycles with a sample-barcoded 5' primer and J-beta primers. MiXCR, run by TCRdb on the 5' RACE reads, gives a single entry per CDR3 protein. Counted here are about 1.1 million distinct CDR3 sequences, around two fifths occurring once; the ten biggest clones make up around 13%. What was sequenced was blood. These receptor sequences come from a man aged 18 to 29 in good health.

The genes are TRBV7-8 and TRBJ2-5, with D possibly TRBD2 on 6 matching bases. Germline V gene lookup returns CDR1 SGHVS and CDR2 FQNEAQ. The V and J ends lost 4 bases and 0 bases respectively, with 12 bases between them. The CDR3 loop spans 15 amino acids. CDR3: CASSSISGDQETQYF. The DNA of the CDR3 is TGTGCCAGCAGCTCCATTTCGGGGGACCAAGAGACCCAGTACTTC.

Many counts were recorded for this clonotype. The V gene is TRBV6-2 or TRBV6-3, the J gene TRBJ2-7; D may correspond to TRBD1 or TRBD2 (5 bases each). Per the germline V gene, CDR1 is MNHEY and CDR2 is SVGEGT. The CDR3 runs 15 residues. V lost 5 bases to trimming and J lost 5 bases, with 19 bases between them. The DNA for the CDR3 is TGTGCCAGCAGTCTTGGGACCCTCCAAGGTGACGAGCAGTACTTC. Translated, it gives CASSLGTLQGDEQYF.

This clonotype was counted between two and nine times. The genes are TRBV10-3 and TRBJ2-5; D gene uncertain. The CDR3 is 13 residues long. Per germline, CDR1 ENHRY and CDR2 SYGVKD. The V and J ends lost 4 bases and 1 base respectively, with 7 bases between them. In nucleotides, the CDR3 is TGTGCCATCAGTGGGACGAGCCAAGAGACCCAGTACTTC. Its translation is CAISGTSQETQYF.

A few counts support this clonotype. CDR3 amino acids: CSVRGTALNEKLFF. The CDR3 DNA reads TGCAGCGTCCGAGGGACAGCCCTTAATGAAAAACTGTTTTTT. This chain uses TRBV29-1 with TRBJ1-4, with 7 bases lining up with TRBD1. This CDR3 has 14 residues. Germline trimming cut 6 bases from V and 4 bases from J; bases unmatched to any gene: 8. CDR1 and CDR2 from the germline V gene are SQVTM and ANQGSEA.

This clonotype was observed a few times. The chain uses TRBV7-2 and TRBJ1-5, with D perhaps TRBD1 (6 bases). The V gene's germline CDR1 is SGHTA and CDR2 FQGNSA. V was clipped by 1 base and J by 5 bases, with 15 bases between them. This CDR3 is built from 16 residues. CDR3 in DNA: TGTGCCAGCAGCTTAGGTTTCGGAAGGACAGATCAGCCCCAGCATTTT. It specifies CASSLGFGRTDQPQHF.

The chain couples TRBV4-1 to TRBJ2-7; no clear D gene. The CDR3 has 14 amino acids. V was trimmed by 0 bases and J by 2 bases, leaving 8 bases between them. The germline CDR1 and CDR2 sequences are MGHRA and YSYEKL. The CDR3 bases are TGCGCCAGCAGCCAAGACACGGGTCCCTACGAGCAGTACTTC. Amino acid sequence: CASSQDTGPYEQYF.

The V call is TRBV13, the J call TRBJ2-3, with a weak D call TRBD1 (6 bases). Trimming cost V 5 bases and J 3 bases, with 18 bases left between them. Germline CDR1 PRHDT, CDR2 FYEKMQ (reference sequence). The CDR3 extends over 16 amino acids. In nucleotides, the CDR3 is TGTGCCAGCAGCCCCCCCCCAGGGGAAATGACAGATACGCAGTATTTT. Residues: CASSPPPGEMTDTQYF.

The J gene is TRBJ1-1, the V gene TRBV10-3; 7 positions agree with TRBD1. CDR1 ENHRY and CDR2 SYGVKD come from the germline V gene. The J segment lost 1 base and the V segment lost 10 bases, leaving 9 bases of the junction unmatched. CDR3 length: 14 amino acids. The CDR3 nucleotides read TGTGCCACTACAGGGGCCCAGGAGAACACTGAAGCTTTCTTT. It yields the protein CATTGAQENTEAFF.

The table lists this clonotype with a count of one. V and J are TRBV7-2 and TRBJ2-2; possible D gene TRBD1, 6 bases. Germline values: CDR1 SGHTA, CDR2 FQGNSA. V was trimmed by 6 bases and J by 1 base, leaving 15 bases between them. The CDR3 runs 16 residues. The CDR3 DNA is TGTGCCAGCAGACCGCCGGGACAAAGGAACACCGGGGAGCTGTTTTTT. Residues: CASRPPGQRNTGELFF. Complete variable domain (other parts from reference TRBV7-2 and TRBJ2-2): GAGVSQSPSNKVTEKGKDVELRCDPISGHTALYWYRQSLGQGLEFLIYFQGNSAPDKSGLPSDRFSAERTGGSVSTLTIQRTQQEDSAVYLCASRPPGQRNTGELFFGEGSRLTVL.

In its sample, this clonotype was seen a few times. This rearrangement joins TRBV12-3 or TRBV12-4 to TRBJ2-3; 14 bases line up with TRBD2. The CDR3 is 18 amino acids. The V gene end was trimmed by 3 bases and the J gene end by 3 bases; junction bases not matched to a gene: 8. CDR3 DNA sequence: TGTGCCAGCAGTTTTGCCAGACTAGCGGGGGGGCGAACAGATACGCAGTATTTT. It is translated as CASSFARLAGGRTDTQYF.

The rearrangement links TRBV6-1 to TRBJ1-5, with TRBD1 as a possible D gene (6 bases). Germline lookup yields CDR1 MNHNS and CDR2 SASEGT. The CDR3 totals 15 residues. V was pared by 4 bases and J by 6 bases, with 16 bases between. CDR3 in DNA: TGTGCCAGCAGTGCTCGGACAGTTAATCCTCAGCCCCAGCATTTT. Translating gives CASSARTVNPQPQHF.

This clonotype was observed many times. DNA of the CDR3: TGTGCCAGCAAAGGACAGGGGATTTACGAGCAGTACTTC. The encoded protein is CASKGQGIYEQYF. This sequence joins TRBV27 and TRBJ2-7; TRBD1 matches 9 bases. The CDR3 is made up of 13 amino acids. The V segment lost 7 bases and the J segment 4 bases; nucleotides outside the gene matches: 5. The germline gives CDR1 MNHEY, CDR2 SMNVEV (reference sequence).

Only a few counts were recorded for this clonotype. The chain is built from TRBV5-1 and TRBJ2-5; 7 positions match TRBD1. Trimming removed 8 bases from V and 11 bases from J; junction bases left unmatched: 12. The germline gives CDR1 SGHRS, CDR2 YFSETQ. The CDR3 contains 12 residues. The CDR3 bases are TGCGCCAGTAGACAGGGAGACAATGAGCAGTACTTC. Translated, it gives CASRQGDNEQYF.

V gene TRBV4-3 combines with J gene TRBJ2-1, with no clear D. V gave up 3 bases and J gave up 6 bases, with 12 bases separating them. Germline-derived CDR1 and CDR2 are LGHNA and YSLEER. The CDR3 is made up of 14 amino acids. CDR3 residues: CASSHSPPPNEQFF. CDR3 sequence (DNA): TGCGCCAGCAGCCATAGCCCCCCCCCCAATGAGCAGTTCTTC.

This clonotype has only a few counts. This chain connects TRBV7-9 to TRBJ2-3; 8 bases agree with TRBD2. CDR3 length: 14 amino acids. The J segment lost 4 bases and the V segment lost 5 bases, leaving 5 bases of the junction unmatched. Germline CDR1 is SEHNR and CDR2 is FQNEAQ (reference sequence). The CDR3 region is CASSPGTRADTQYF. The DNA for the CDR3 is TGTGCCAGCAGCCCGGGGACTAGAGCAGATACGCAGTATTTT.

This clonotype was observed a handful of times. It may be a read error: a sequence one base away is much more abundant. This CDR3 is CASSFDGSNQPQHF. Written as DNA, the CDR3 is TGTGCCAGCAGTTTCGACGGTAGCAATCAGCCCCAGCATTTT. The V and J genes are TRBV12-3 or TRBV12-4 and TRBJ1-5; D uncertain. V gave up 3 bases and J gave up 0 bases, with 6 bases separating them. The CDR3 is 14 amino acids.

The chain joins TRBV4-3 to TRBJ2-3, with 10 bases matching TRBD2. CDR3 size: 15 residues. The J segment lost 8 bases and the V segment lost 0 bases, leaving 5 bases of the junction unmatched. CDR1 and CDR2 from the germline V gene are LGHNA and YSLEER. In nucleotides, the CDR3 is TGCGCCAGCAGCCAAGATTTGAGCGGGGGGGGTACGCAGTATTTT. Its translation is CASSQDLSGGGTQYF.

The chain couples TRBV20-1 to TRBJ2-3; TRBD2 aligns across 9 bases. J was trimmed by 3 bases and V by 6 bases; bases with no gene match: 10. Germline V gene data show CDR1 as DFQATT and CDR2 as SNEGSKA (reference sequence). The CDR3 is 15 residues long. CDR3: CSALGSGGATDTQYF. DNA of the CDR3: TGCAGTGCCCTGGGTAGCGGGGGTGCGACAGATACGCAGTATTTT.

The chain employs TRBV5-1 and TRBJ1-1, with a weak D call TRBD1 (5 bases). Germline values: CDR1 SGHRS, CDR2 YFSETQ. Trimming stripped 5 bases from V and 4 bases from J, with 12 bases between. The CDR3 covers 13 residues. CDR3 coding DNA: TGCGCCAGCAGGGGTTCAGGGCCCACTGAAGCTTTCTTT. Translated, it gives CASRGSGPTEAFF.

This clonotype was counted between two and nine times. This chain uses TRBV29-1 with TRBJ1-2; D is unclear. The length of the CDR3 is 10 residues. V dropped 4 bases and J dropped 5 bases, with 5 bases sitting between them. In germline, CDR1 is SQVTM, CDR2 ANQGSEA. The CDR3 here is CSVAEYGYTF. In nucleotides, the CDR3 is TGCAGCGTTGCAGAATATGGCTACACCTTC.

J is TRBJ2-3 and V is TRBV4-1; 7 bases are a match to TRBD1. The ends lost 2 bases at V and 2 bases at J; junction bases unmatched: 7. There are 16 residues in the CDR3. The germline CDR1 and CDR2 sequences are MGHRA and YSYEKL. The CDR3 protein is CASSQQGDGVTDTQYF. As DNA, the CDR3 is TGCGCCAGCAGCCAACAGGGGGATGGGGTCACAGATACGCAGTATTTT.

The CDR3 reads CSARDVGVAGNEQFF. The CDR3 DNA sequence: TGCAGTGCTAGAGATGTGGGGGTGGCGGGGAATGAGCAGTTCTTC. This rearrangement joins TRBV20-1 to TRBJ2-1; D is possibly TRBD2 (6 bases). Germline CDR1 DFQATT, CDR2 SNEGSKA (reference sequence). V shed 0 bases and J shed 7 bases, with 16 bases lying between them. The CDR3 is made up of 15 amino acids.

In its sample, this clonotype was seen many times. The chain uses TRBV6-6 and TRBJ2-3; D may correspond to TRBD1 or TRBD2 (5 bases each). CDR3 size: 16 residues. CDR1 is MNHNY and CDR2 is SVGAGI in the germline V gene (reference sequence). V gave up 0 bases and J gave up 2 bases, with 12 bases separating them. Here the CDR3 reads CASSYSTGALTDTQYF. CDR3 coding DNA: TGTGCCAGCAGTTACTCGACCGGGGCCCTCACAGATACGCAGTATTTT.

The chain employs TRBV19 and TRBJ1-1; no definite D call. The V and J ends lost 3 bases and 8 bases respectively, with 13 bases between them. The CDR3 loop spans 13 amino acids. Germline values: CDR1 LNHDA, CDR2 SQIVND (reference sequence). CDR3 region: CASSIHGMGEAFF. DNA of the CDR3: TGTGCCAGTAGTATCCATGGTATGGGAGAAGCTTTCTTT.

The CDR3, as DNA: TGTGCCATCAGTGAGGAACAAGAAGGAAACACCATATATTTT. This codes for CAISEEQEGNTIYF. This rearrangement joins TRBV10-3 to TRBJ1-3; D gene uncertain. The germline CDR1 and CDR2 sequences are ENHRY and SYGVKD. The CDR3 extends over 14 amino acids. V was trimmed by 2 bases and J by 4 bases, leaving 9 bases between them.

This rearrangement joins TRBV5-1 to TRBJ2-4, with unresolved D. V lost 3 bases to trimming and J lost 7 bases, with 8 bases between them. Germline CDR1 SGHRS, CDR2 YFSETQ. The length of the CDR3 is 12 residues. The CDR3 sequence: CASSSNRNIQYF. CDR3 nucleotide sequence: TGCGCCAGCAGCTCGAATAGGAACATTCAGTACTTC.

The CDR3 DNA follows: TGTGCCAGCAGTTACGTCGGAGGGGCCTACGAGCAGTACTTC. Translation gives CASSYVGGAYEQYF. The chain combines TRBV6-2 or TRBV6-3 with TRBJ2-7; D might be TRBD2 (6 bases). Trimming took off 2 bases at V and 2 bases at J, with 10 bases between the two ends. The CDR3 is 14 residues long. Germline V gene sequence: CDR1 MNHEY, CDR2 SVGEGT.

This clonotype was found a few times. The CDR3 sequence is CASSSLRDSTYEQYF. For the CDR3, the DNA is TGTGCCAGCAGCTCTCTCCGGGACAGTACCTACGAGCAGTACTTC. This sequence joins TRBV7-9 and TRBJ2-7; 7 bases are a match to TRBD1. V lost 4 bases, J lost 2 bases, and 8 bases stayed unmatched. The germline CDR1 and CDR2 sequences are SEHNR and FQNEAQ (reference sequence). The CDR3 contains 15 residues.

This chain uses TRBV30 with TRBJ1-1, with D perhaps matching TRBD1 (6 bases). The germline V gene encodes CDR1 GTSNPN and CDR2 SVGIG (reference sequence). This CDR3 is built from 13 residues. Deletions cut 3 bases from V and 2 bases from J, with 10 bases between. For the CDR3, the DNA is TGTGCCTGGAGCAGGGGTAGCAACACTGAAGCTTTCTTT. Translation gives CAWSRGSNTEAFF.

The DNA of the CDR3 is TGTGCCAGCAGTTACCGCTTAAACCAGGGTTTTAACACTGAAGCTTTCTTT. This gives the protein CASSYRLNQGFNTEAFF. The V call is TRBV6-6, the J call TRBJ1-1, with a possible D match to TRBD1 (5 bases). V lost 2 bases to trimming and J lost 2 bases, with 18 bases between them. The CDR3 totals 17 residues. Germline V gives CDR1 MNHNY, CDR2 SVGAGI (reference sequence).

In regard to this clonotype: Germline and junction disagree at one end, which may indicate a read error. The chain has TRBV7-2 and TRBJ2-7, with no clear D. This CDR3 region has 13 residues. Germline lookup yields CDR1 SGHTA and CDR2 FQGNSA. The CDR3 DNA follows: TGTGCCAGAAGCTTACAGCTAGATCTCGAGCAGTACTTC. Its protein is CARSLQLDLEQYF.

This clonotype was observed a single time. V and J are TRBV9 and TRBJ1-4; TRBD1 agrees at 7 bases. Germline CDR1 reads SGDLS; CDR2 reads YYNGEE. The CDR3 extends over 15 amino acids. V lost 4 bases to trimming and J lost 4 bases; unmatched junction nucleotides: 7. The CDR3: CASSTRQGNNEKLFF. CDR3 DNA sequence: TGTGCCAGCAGCACCCGACAGGGCAATAATGAAAAACTGTTTTTT.